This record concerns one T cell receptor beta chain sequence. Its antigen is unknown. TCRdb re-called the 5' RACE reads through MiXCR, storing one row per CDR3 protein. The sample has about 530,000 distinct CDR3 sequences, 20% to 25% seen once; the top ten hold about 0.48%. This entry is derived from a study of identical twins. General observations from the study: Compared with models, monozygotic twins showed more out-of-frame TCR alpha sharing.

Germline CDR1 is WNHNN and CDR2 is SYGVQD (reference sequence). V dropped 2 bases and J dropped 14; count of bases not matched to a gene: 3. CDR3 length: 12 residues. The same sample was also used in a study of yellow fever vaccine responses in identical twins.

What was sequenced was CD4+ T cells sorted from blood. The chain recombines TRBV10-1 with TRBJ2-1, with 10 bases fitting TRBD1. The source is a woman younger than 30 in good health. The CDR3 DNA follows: TGCGCCAGCAGTGAGCAAGGGACAGGGGAGTTCTTC. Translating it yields CASSEQGTGEFF.